The present T cell receptor beta chain was sequenced within a study of CD8+CD57+ T cells in acquired aplastic anemia. The wider study: Sorted CD4+ and CD8+ cells gave an average of about 3 ug of DNA. Study-wide findings and caveats: Patients and controls shared just under 30 CD8+ CDR3 sequences.

The template used for profiling TCR beta VDJ and CDR3 was genomic DNA. TCRdb fed the reads into MiXCR, producing one record per CDR3 protein. The sample lists approximately 200,000 distinct CDR3 sequences; less than 65% were seen once. Germline CDR1 and CDR2: DFQATT and SNEGSKA (reference sequence). The CDR3 runs to 13 residues. V gave up 5 bases and J gave up 12 bases; unmatched junction bases: 4. A word on this clonotype: What it binds is not known.

Sequencing was performed on sorted CD4+, CD8+, or CD8+CD57+ T cells (not recorded which) from PBMCs. The rearrangement links TRBV20-1 to TRBJ2-1, with 16 bases lining up with TRBD2. The TCR sequence derives from a human donor with severe aplastic anemia or a healthy control (not recorded which). The CDR3 DNA sequence: TGCAGTGCTCAAGGGACTAGCGGGAGGGCGCAGTTCTTC. It codes for CSAQGTSGRAQFF.